This entry lists 3 T cell receptor beta chains sequenced from one sample in a study of blood T cell repertoires in COVID-19. Some clones are missing from TCRdb's copy, which holds only in-frame ones; the method was immunoSEQ multiplex PCR. The sample shows around 130,000 clones, 80% to 85% of them seen only once. Sequencing was performed on peripheral blood. Receptors originate from a man aged 25 to 40 with COVID-19, enrolled during active disease.

This chain joins TRBV4-1 and TRBJ2-1; 10 bases agree with TRBD1. The germline V gene encodes CDR1 MGHRA and CDR2 YSYEKL. V shed 1 base and J 4 bases; nucleotides not matched to a gene: 13. This CDR3 contains 19 residues. Here the CDR3 DNA reads TGCGCCAGCAGCCAAGGCCCTTTTCACCGGGACAGGGGATACAATGAGCAGTTCTTC. Translation: CASSQGPFHRDRGYNEQFF.

The chain combines TRBV28 with TRBJ2-2; D gene ambiguous. This CDR3 has 17 amino acids. Germline V gives CDR1 MDHEN, CDR2 SYDVKM. V was trimmed by 3 bases and J by 5 bases, leaving 19 bases between them. The CDR3 here is CASSFIFFMFFTGELFF. Here the CDR3 DNA reads TGTGCCAGCAGTTTCATTTTTTTCATGTTTTTTACCGGGGAGCTGTTTTTT.

The gene calls are TRBV5-8 and TRBJ2-5, with D unresolved. Deletions cut 0 bases from V and 2 bases from J, with 14 bases between. The CDR3 is made up of 16 amino acids. The germline gives CDR1 SGHTS, CDR2 YDEGEE. DNA for the CDR3: TGTGCCAGCAGCTTGGGCGCAGGTATCGTACAAGAGACCCAGTACTTC. Protein product: CASSLGAGIVQETQYF.